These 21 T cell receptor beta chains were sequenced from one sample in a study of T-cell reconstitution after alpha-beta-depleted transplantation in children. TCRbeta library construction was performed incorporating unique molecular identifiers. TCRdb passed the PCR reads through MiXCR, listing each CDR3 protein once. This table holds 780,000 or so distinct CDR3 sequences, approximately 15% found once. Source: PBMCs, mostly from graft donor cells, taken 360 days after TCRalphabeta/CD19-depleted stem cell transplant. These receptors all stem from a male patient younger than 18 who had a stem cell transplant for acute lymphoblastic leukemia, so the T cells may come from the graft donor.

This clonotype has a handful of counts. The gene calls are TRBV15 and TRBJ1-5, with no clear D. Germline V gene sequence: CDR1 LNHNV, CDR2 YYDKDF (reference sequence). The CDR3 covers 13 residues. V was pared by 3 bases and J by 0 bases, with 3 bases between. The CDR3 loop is CATSSRSNQPQHF. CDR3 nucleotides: TGTGCCACCAGCAGCCGTAGCAATCAGCCCCAGCATTTT.

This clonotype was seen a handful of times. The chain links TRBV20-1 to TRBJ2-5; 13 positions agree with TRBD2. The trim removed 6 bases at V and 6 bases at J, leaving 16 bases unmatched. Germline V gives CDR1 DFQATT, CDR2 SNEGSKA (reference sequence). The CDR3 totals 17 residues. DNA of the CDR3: TGCAGTGCAAGGACTAGCGGGAGAGGGGAGCGGGTAAAGACCCAGTACTTC. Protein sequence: CSARTSGRGERVKTQYF.

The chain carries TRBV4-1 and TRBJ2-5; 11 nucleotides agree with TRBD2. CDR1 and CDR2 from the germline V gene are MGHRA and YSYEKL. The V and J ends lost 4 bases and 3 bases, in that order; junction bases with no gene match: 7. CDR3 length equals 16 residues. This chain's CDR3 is CASSPLAGGTKETQYF. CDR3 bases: TGCGCCAGCAGCCCGCTAGCGGGAGGTACTAAAGAGACCCAGTACTTC.

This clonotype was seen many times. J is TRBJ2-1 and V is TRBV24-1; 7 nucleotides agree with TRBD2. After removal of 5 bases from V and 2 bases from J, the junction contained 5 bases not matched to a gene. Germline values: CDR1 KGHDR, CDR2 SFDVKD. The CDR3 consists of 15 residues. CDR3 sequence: CATSGAGRAYNEQFF. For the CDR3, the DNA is TGTGCCACCAGTGGAGCGGGAAGGGCCTACAATGAGCAGTTCTTC.

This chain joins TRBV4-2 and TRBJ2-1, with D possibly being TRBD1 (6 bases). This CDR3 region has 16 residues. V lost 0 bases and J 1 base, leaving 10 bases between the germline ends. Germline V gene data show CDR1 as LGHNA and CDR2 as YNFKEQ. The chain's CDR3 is CASSQEYRASYNEQFF. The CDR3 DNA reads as TGTGCCAGCAGCCAAGAATACAGGGCTTCCTACAATGAGCAGTTCTTC.

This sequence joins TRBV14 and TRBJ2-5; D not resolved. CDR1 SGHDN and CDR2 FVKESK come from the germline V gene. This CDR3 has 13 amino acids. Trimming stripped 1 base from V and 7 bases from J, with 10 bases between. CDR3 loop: CASSQASRGTQYF. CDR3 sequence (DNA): TGTGCCAGCAGCCAAGCGTCAAGAGGGACCCAGTACTTC.

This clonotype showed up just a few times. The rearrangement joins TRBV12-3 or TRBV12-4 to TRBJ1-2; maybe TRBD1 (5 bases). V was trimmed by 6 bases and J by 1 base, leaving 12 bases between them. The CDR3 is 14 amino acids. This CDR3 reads CASRGPRGNYGYTF. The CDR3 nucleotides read TGTGCCAGCAGGGGGCCACGGGGTAACTATGGCTACACCTTC.

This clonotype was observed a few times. Here the CDR3 reads CASSSDGWGTSTDTQYF. CDR3 sequence (DNA): TGTGCCAGCAGTTCTGATGGCTGGGGCACAAGCACAGATACGCAGTATTTT. The genes are TRBV28 and TRBJ2-3, with D tentatively TRBD1 (5 bases). Trimming took off 4 bases at V and 0 bases at J, with 17 bases between the two ends. Germline V gene sequence: CDR1 MDHEN, CDR2 SYDVKM. The CDR3 sequence is 17 residues long.

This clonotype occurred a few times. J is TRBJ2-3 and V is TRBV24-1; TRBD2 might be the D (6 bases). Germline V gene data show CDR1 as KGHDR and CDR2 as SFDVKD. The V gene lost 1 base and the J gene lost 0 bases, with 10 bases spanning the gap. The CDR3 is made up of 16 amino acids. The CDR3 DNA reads TGTGCCACCAGTGATTTCAGAGGGACTAGCACAGATACGCAGTATTTT. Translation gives CATSDFRGTSTDTQYF.

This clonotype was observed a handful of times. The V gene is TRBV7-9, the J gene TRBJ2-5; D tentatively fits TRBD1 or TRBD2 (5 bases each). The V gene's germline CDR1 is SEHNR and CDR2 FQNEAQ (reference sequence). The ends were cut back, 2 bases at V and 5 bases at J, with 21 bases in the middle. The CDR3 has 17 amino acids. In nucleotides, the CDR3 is TGTGCCAGCAGCTTACCCCTATCTATGCACTGGGGGGAGACCCAGTACTTC. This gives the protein CASSLPLSMHWGETQYF.

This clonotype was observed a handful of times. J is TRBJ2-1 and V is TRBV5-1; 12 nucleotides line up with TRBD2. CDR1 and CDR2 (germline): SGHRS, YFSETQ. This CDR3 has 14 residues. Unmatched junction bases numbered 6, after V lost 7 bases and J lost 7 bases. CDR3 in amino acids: CASFATSGSNEQFF. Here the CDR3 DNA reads TGCGCCAGCTTCGCGACTAGCGGGAGTAATGAGCAGTTCTTC.

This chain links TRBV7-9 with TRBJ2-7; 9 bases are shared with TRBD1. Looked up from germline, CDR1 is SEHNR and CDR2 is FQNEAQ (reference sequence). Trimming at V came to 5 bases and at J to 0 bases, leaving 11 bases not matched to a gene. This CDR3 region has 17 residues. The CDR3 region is CASSPSGTGRSSYEQYF. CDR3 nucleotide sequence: TGTGCCAGCAGCCCATCCGGGACAGGGAGGAGCTCCTACGAGCAGTACTTC.

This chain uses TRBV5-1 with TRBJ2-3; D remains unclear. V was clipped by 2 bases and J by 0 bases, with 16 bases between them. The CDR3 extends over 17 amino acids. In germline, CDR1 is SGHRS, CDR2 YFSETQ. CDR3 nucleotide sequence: TGCGCCAGCAGCTTTTACCCAGACTTATCTAGCACAGATACGCAGTATTTT. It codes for CASSFYPDLSSTDTQYF.

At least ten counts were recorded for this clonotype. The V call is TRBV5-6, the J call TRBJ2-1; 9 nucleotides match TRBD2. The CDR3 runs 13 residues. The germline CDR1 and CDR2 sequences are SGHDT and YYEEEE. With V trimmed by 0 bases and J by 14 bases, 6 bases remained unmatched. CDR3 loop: CASSLGSSGSKFF. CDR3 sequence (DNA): TGTGCCAGCAGCTTGGGTAGTAGCGGGAGCAAGTTCTTC.

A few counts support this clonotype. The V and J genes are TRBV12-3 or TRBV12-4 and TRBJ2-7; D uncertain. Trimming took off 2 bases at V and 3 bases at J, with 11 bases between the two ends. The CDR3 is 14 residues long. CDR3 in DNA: TGTGCCAGCAGTTTAAGGCAGAGACTCTACGAGCAGTACTTC. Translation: CASSLRQRLYEQYF.

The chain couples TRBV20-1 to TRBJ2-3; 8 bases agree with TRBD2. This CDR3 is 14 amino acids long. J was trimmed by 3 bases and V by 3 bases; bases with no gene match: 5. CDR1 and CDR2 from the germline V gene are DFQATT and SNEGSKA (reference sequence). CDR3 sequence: CSASGRAGTDTQYF. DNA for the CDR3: TGCAGTGCTAGCGGGAGGGCCGGTACAGATACGCAGTATTTT.

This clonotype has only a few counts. The CDR3, as DNA: TGCAGTGCTACCAGGACTAGCGGGACCTCCGGGGAGCTGTTTTTT. It encodes CSATRTSGTSGELFF. V usage is TRBV20-1 and J usage is TRBJ2-2, with 12 bases identical to TRBD2. This CDR3 has 15 amino acids. Germline V lookup: CDR1 DFQATT, CDR2 SNEGSKA (reference sequence). V lost 4 bases and J lost 6; bases outside the gene matches: 6.

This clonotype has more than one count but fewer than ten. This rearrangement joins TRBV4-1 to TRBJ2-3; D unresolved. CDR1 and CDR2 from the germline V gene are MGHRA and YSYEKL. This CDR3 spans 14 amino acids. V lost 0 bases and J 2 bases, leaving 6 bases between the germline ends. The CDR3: CASSQDYLTDTQYF. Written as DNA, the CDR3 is TGCGCCAGCAGCCAAGACTACCTCACAGATACGCAGTATTTT.

CDR3 DNA sequence: TGTGCCAGCAGCCAAAAGCCAGGGAAAGGCGAAAAACTGTTTTTT. It codes for CASSQKPGKGEKLFF. The chain couples TRBV3-1 to TRBJ1-4; TRBD1 is a possible D gene (5 bases). Trimming removed 2 bases at V and 8 bases at J, with 15 bases between. This CDR3 has 15 amino acids. The germline gives CDR1 LGHDT, CDR2 YNNKEL (reference sequence).

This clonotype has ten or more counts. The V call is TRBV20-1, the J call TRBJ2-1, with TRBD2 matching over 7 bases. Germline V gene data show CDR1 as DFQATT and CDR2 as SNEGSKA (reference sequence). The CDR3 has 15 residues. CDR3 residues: CSPTVPGGTFNEQFF. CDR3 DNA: TGCAGCCCGACGGTGCCGGGAGGTACCTTCAATGAGCAGTTCTTC.

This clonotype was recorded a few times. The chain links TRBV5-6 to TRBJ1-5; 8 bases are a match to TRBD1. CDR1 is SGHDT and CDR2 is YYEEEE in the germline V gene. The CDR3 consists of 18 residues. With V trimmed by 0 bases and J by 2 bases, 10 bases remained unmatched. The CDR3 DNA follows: TGTGCCAGCAGCTTGGGGTCAGGGGGCCTATGGGGCAATCAGCCCCAGCATTTT. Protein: CASSLGSGGLWGNQPQHF.